Following are 10 T cell receptor beta chains from one sample sequenced in a study of T cells after yellow fever vaccination. TCRdb redid the calling of the 5' RACE reads with MiXCR, one entry per CDR3 protein. This table holds some 600,000 distinct CDR3 sequences, around a sixth found once. The sample consisted of PBMCs, taken more than 4 days after the first yellow fever vaccination. All receptors come from a man aged 18 to 30 who received the YFV17D yellow fever vaccine.

This clonotype showed up just once. The chain uses TRBV5-6 and TRBJ2-7; no reliable D call. The CDR3 contains 14 residues. With 1 base removed from V and 2 bases from J, the gap between germline ends came to 10 bases. Germline V CDR1 and CDR2: SGHDT, YYEEEE. As DNA, the CDR3 is TGTGCCAGCAGCTTGCTAACAGCGCCCTACGAGCAGTACTTC. Translating gives CASSLLTAPYEQYF. Variable domain in full (rest from reference TRBV5-6 and TRBJ2-7): DAGVTQSPTHLIKTRGQQVTLRCSPKSGHDTVSWYQQALGQGPQFIFQYYEEEERQRGNFPDRFSGHQFPNYSSELNVNALLLGDSALYLCASSLLTAPYEQYFGPGTRLTVT.

This clonotype was recorded a few times. This chain joins TRBV4-3 and TRBJ2-1, with D perhaps assigned TRBD1 or TRBD2 (5 bases each). The CDR3 has 13 amino acids. The germline gives CDR1 LGHNA, CDR2 YSLEER. The V and J ends lost 4 bases and 9 bases respectively, with 13 bases between them. The CDR3 DNA follows: TGCGCCAGCAGCCGCAGGGACGGGGCTGAGCAGTTCTTC. Residues: CASSRRDGAEQFF.

This clonotype has ten or more counts. The rearrangement uses TRBV7-2 and TRBJ2-2; D tentatively fits TRBD1 or TRBD2 (5 bases each). The CDR3 runs to 15 residues. V shed 3 bases and J shed 5 bases, with 13 bases lying between them. Germline V gives CDR1 SGHTA, CDR2 FQGNSA. The CDR3, as DNA: TGTGCCAGCAGCTTGGGACCGACAATGACCGGGGAGCTGTTTTTT. Translating gives CASSLGPTMTGELFF.

This clonotype was seen more than once but under ten times. The chain couples TRBV4-3 to TRBJ1-1; D unresolved. The CDR3 spans 14 residues. Germline CDR1 reads LGHNA; CDR2 reads YSLEER. With 3 bases removed from V and 2 bases from J, the gap between germline ends came to 10 bases. The CDR3 DNA reads as TGCGCCAGCAGCCATTATTGGGGAAACACTGAAGCTTTCTTT. It encodes CASSHYWGNTEAFF.

This clonotype was detected a few times. The rearrangement joins TRBV10-1 to TRBJ2-1; TRBD2 aligns across 7 bases. Germline V gene data show CDR1 as WNHNN and CDR2 as SYGVQD (reference sequence). The length of the CDR3 is 16 residues. Trimming took 4 bases from V and 3 from J; bases not matched to a gene: 9. The CDR3 spells CASSGFGTMNYNEQFF. DNA of the CDR3: TGCGCCAGCAGTGGCTTTGGGACTATGAACTACAATGAGCAGTTCTTC.

This clonotype was counted only a few times. The gene calls are TRBV6-5 and TRBJ1-6, with D tentatively TRBD1 (5 bases). Germline CDR1 is MNHEY and CDR2 is SVGAGI. Trimming pared 2 bases from V and 6 bases from J, leaving 8 bases between. The CDR3 loop spans 14 amino acids. The CDR3 DNA sequence: TGTGCCAGCAGTTACCAGGGTGGTAATTCACCCCTCCACTTT. This gives the protein CASSYQGGNSPLHF.

This clonotype showed up just a few times. The chain combines TRBV4-1 with TRBJ1-4, with D unresolved. Looked up from germline, CDR1 is MGHRA and CDR2 is YSYEKL. This CDR3 has 17 amino acids. Between the trimmed V and J ends, which lost 4 bases and 8 bases, there was a span of 23 bases. CDR3 amino acids: CASSPPSAGMSLEKLFF. In DNA, the CDR3 is TGCGCCAGCAGCCCCCCTTCCGCAGGCATGTCCCTAGAAAAACTGTTTTTT.

This clonotype was found a few times. This chain links TRBV7-2 with TRBJ2-4; 7 nucleotides agree with TRBD1. The V gene's germline CDR1 is SGHTA and CDR2 FQGNSA. This CDR3 spans 15 amino acids. J was trimmed by 8 bases and V by 1 base; bases with no gene match: 8. The CDR3 sequence is CASSLVGTEGDIQYF. The CDR3 DNA sequence: TGTGCCAGCAGCTTAGTTGGGACAGAGGGTGACATTCAGTACTTC.

V is TRBV6-6 and J is TRBJ1-2; 11 bases line up with TRBD1. Looked up from germline, CDR1 is MNHNY and CDR2 is SVGAGI (reference sequence). The length of the CDR3 is 13 residues. Trimming removed 6 bases from V and 4 bases from J; junction bases left unmatched: 1. CDR3 coding DNA: TGTGCCAGCAGGGGGACAGGGGGCTATGGCTACACCTTC. Translating it yields CASRGTGGYGYTF.

This clonotype appeared a few times. V usage is TRBV4-3 and J usage is TRBJ2-1, with TRBD1 as a possible D gene (5 bases). Germline CDR1 reads LGHNA; CDR2 reads YSLEER. The CDR3 consists of 16 residues. The V end was cut by 0 bases, the J end by 5 bases, with 14 bases between. In DNA, the CDR3 is TGCGCCAGCAGCCAAGAATGGGGATGGGGCCACAATGAGCAGTTCTTC. As protein: CASSQEWGWGHNEQFF.